This passage covers 21 T cell receptor beta chains from one sample sequenced in a study of shared clonotypes between healthy human individuals. The repertoire was sequenced with immunoSEQ multiplex PCR; TCRdb's copy has only in-frame clones and lacks some. The table records 2,500,000 or so clones, about 92% of them present only once. The sample was naive CD4+ T cells sorted from blood. Subset in this sample: CD45RA+ positively selected. All receptors derive from a man aged 18 to 30 in good health.

The V call is TRBV7-2, the J call TRBJ2-3; D is possibly TRBD1 (5 bases). The CDR3 runs to 14 residues. CDR1 is SGHTA, CDR2 FQGNSA, per germline. V gave up 2 bases and J gave up 5 bases, with 11 bases separating them. The CDR3 sequence: CASSLLGPGDTQYF. The CDR3 DNA follows: TGTGCCAGCAGCTTATTGGGGCCCGGAGATACGCAGTATTTT.

With respect to this clone: Other DNA sequences within the sample encode an identical CDR3. The chain recombines TRBV2 with TRBJ2-5, with D uncertain. Trimming took 6 bases from V and 6 from J, leaving 5 bases between them. Germline assignment: CDR1 SNHLY and CDR2 FYNNEI. This CDR3 spans 10 amino acids. The CDR3 spells CASRRKTQYF. The CDR3 DNA reads TGTGCCAGCAGGAGGAAGACCCAGTACTTC.

The chain recombines TRBV2 with TRBJ2-1, with 7 bases that match TRBD2. CDR3 length: 15 amino acids. Germline V gives CDR1 SNHLY, CDR2 FYNNEI. V trimming: 7 bases; J trimming: 9 bases; junction bases outside the gene matches: 15. The CDR3 DNA is TGTGCCAGCATTGAGAGGGCTAGCGGCCTCGGTGAGCAGTTCTTC. Its translation is CASIERASGLGEQFF.

The chain has TRBV23-1 and TRBJ1-2, with TRBD1 matching over 9 bases. TRBV23-1 is classed as an ORF, of uncertain function. V lost 0 bases, J lost 7 bases, and 9 bases stayed unmatched. The CDR3 extends over 16 amino acids. Written as DNA, the CDR3 is TGCGCCAGCAGTCAATCAGGGACAGGGAGGGGAATTGGCTACACCTTC. Protein sequence: CASSQSGTGRGIGYTF.

J is TRBJ1-1 and V is TRBV5-1; TRBD1 agrees at 7 bases. The CDR3 has 15 residues. CDR1 and CDR2 from the germline V gene are SGHRS and YFSETQ. Unmatched junction bases numbered 7, after V lost 4 bases and J lost 1 base. In DNA form, the CDR3 reads TGCGCCAGCAGCCCAGGACAGGCCCCGAACACTGAAGCTTTCTTT. Protein: CASSPGQAPNTEAFF.

This chain connects TRBV7-2 to TRBJ1-2; 10 bases agree with TRBD1. Per the germline V gene, CDR1 is SGHTA and CDR2 is FQGNSA. Trimming at V came to 1 base and at J to 3 bases, leaving 5 bases not matched to a gene. The CDR3 has 16 residues. DNA of the CDR3: TGTGCCAGCAGCTTAGTTGGGACAGGGGCCTACTATGGCTACACCTTC. Protein: CASSLVGTGAYYGYTF. The full variable domain, completed using reference TRBV7-2 and TRBJ1-2, is GAGVSQSPSNKVTEKGKDVELRCDPISGHTALYWYRQSLGQGLEFLIYFQGNSAPDKSGLPSDRFSAERTGGSVSTLTIQRTQQEDSAVYLCASSLVGTGAYYGYTFGSGTRLTVV.

This clone has only one observation. The chain couples TRBV5-5 to TRBJ1-5, with 10 bases aligning to TRBD1. Germline-derived CDR1 and CDR2 are SGHKS and YYEKEE (reference sequence). This CDR3 is 13 amino acids long. The ends lost 3 bases at V and 11 bases at J; junction bases unmatched: 5. The CDR3 DNA reads TGTGCCAGCAGCTCCTCGGGACAGGGGACCCAGCATTTT. Amino acid sequence: CASSSSGQGTQHF.

The J gene is TRBJ1-6, the V gene TRBV5-6; D gene uncertain. The length of the CDR3 is 17 residues. Germline V gives CDR1 SGHDT, CDR2 YYEEEE. V was pared by 1 base and J by 5 bases, with 16 bases between. Here the CDR3 reads CASSLRSVAAHNSPLHF. The CDR3 region has the DNA TGTGCCAGCAGCTTGAGGTCAGTCGCCGCCCATAATTCACCCCTCCACTTT.

The J gene is TRBJ2-7, the V gene TRBV10-3; 12 nucleotides line up with TRBD2. The ends lost 2 bases at V and 3 bases at J; junction bases unmatched: 2. This CDR3 has 15 residues. CDR1 and CDR2 (germline): ENHRY, SYGVKD. CDR3 DNA: TGTGCCATCAGTGAGCTAGCGGGAGGGAACTACGAGCAGTACTTC. Amino acid sequence: CAISELAGGNYEQYF.

Turning to this clone: This CDR3 is also generated by other DNA sequences in the sample. The V and J genes are TRBV13 and TRBJ2-1; D remains ambiguous. Germline CDR1 PRHDT, CDR2 FYEKMQ (reference sequence). The CDR3 loop spans 12 amino acids. V lost 5 bases and J lost 2, with 4 bases in between. The CDR3 sequence is CASSLTYNEQFF. The CDR3 nucleotides are TGTGCCAGCAGCCTCACCTACAATGAGCAGTTCTTC. The whole variable domain, remainder taken from reference TRBV13 and TRBJ2-1, is AAGVIQSPRHLIKEKRETATLKCYPIPRHDTVYWYQQGPGQDPQFLISFYEKMQSDKGSIPDRFSAQQFSDYHSELNMSSLELGDSALYFCASSLTYNEQFFGPGTRLTVL.

This clone has a handful of counts. The chain employs TRBV2 and TRBJ1-1; possibly TRBD1 for D (5 bases). Germline loops: CDR1 SNHLY, CDR2 FYNNEI. This CDR3 has 14 residues. Trimming removed 7 bases at V and 3 bases at J, with 15 bases between. This CDR3 is CASTKPREDTEAFF. The CDR3 DNA sequence: TGTGCCAGCACAAAACCCAGGGAGGACACTGAAGCTTTCTTT.

The CDR3 coding sequence is TGCGCCAGCAGCCAAGATAATGTCCCCTACAATGAGCAGTTCTTC. Amino acid sequence: CASSQDNVPYNEQFF. The chain links TRBV4-3 to TRBJ2-1; D uncertain. The germline V gene encodes CDR1 LGHNA and CDR2 YSLEER. The CDR3 extends over 15 amino acids. Trimming shortened V by 0 bases and J by 2 bases, and 8 bases separated the two germline ends.

This clone showed up just once. The rearrangement uses TRBV2 and TRBJ1-4, with D possibly being TRBD1 (5 bases). Germline lookup yields CDR1 SNHLY and CDR2 FYNNEI. Trimming took 8 bases from V and 0 from J, leaving 10 bases between them. The CDR3 length is 14 residues. The CDR3 coding sequence is TGTGCCAGCCGCAGGGTTCCAACTAATGAAAAACTGTTTTTT. Translated, it gives CASRRVPTNEKLFF. Variable domain in full (rest from reference TRBV2 and TRBJ1-4): EPEVTQTPSHQVTQMGQEVILRCVPISNHLYFYWYRQILGQKVEFLVSFYNNEISEKSEIFDDQFSVERPDGSNFTLKIRSTKLEDSAMYFCASRRVPTNEKLFFGSGTQLSVL.

This chain joins TRBV30 and TRBJ1-5, with D possibly being TRBD1 (5 bases). V was shortened by 0 bases and J by 3 bases, with 9 bases between the two germline ends. The CDR3 has 14 residues. From germline, CDR1 is GTSNPN and CDR2 SVGIG (reference sequence). The chain's CDR3 is CAWSVAGDNQPQHF. In DNA, the CDR3 is TGTGCCTGGAGTGTTGCGGGGGACAATCAGCCCCAGCATTTT.

The gene calls are TRBV11-2 and TRBJ1-2; D ambiguous. The CDR3 covers 13 residues. Trimming stripped 0 bases from V and 5 bases from J, with 7 bases between. The V gene's germline CDR1 is SGHAT and CDR2 FQNNGV. CDR3 amino acids: CASSLDVGYGYTF. The DNA for the CDR3 is TGTGCCAGCAGCTTAGATGTAGGGTATGGCTACACCTTC. The whole variable domain, filled in from reference TRBV11-2 and TRBJ1-2, reads EAGVAQSPRYKIIEKRQSVAFWCNPISGHATLYWYQQILGQGPKLLIQFQNNGVVDDSQLPKDRFSAERLKGVDSTLKIQPAKLEDSAVYLCASSLDVGYGYTFGSGTRLTVV.

The CDR3 here is CASTPGHPNTEAFF. CDR3 nucleotide sequence: TGTGCCAGTACCCCGGGGCATCCGAACACTGAAGCTTTCTTT. The V call is TRBV19, the J call TRBJ1-1, with D perhaps matching TRBD1 (5 bases). The CDR3 is 14 amino acids. V was cut by 7 bases and J by 1 base, with 13 bases left in between. CDR1 is LNHDA, CDR2 SQIVND, per germline (reference sequence). The variable domain in full, completed from reference TRBV19 and TRBJ1-1, reads DGGITQSPKYLFRKEGQNVTLSCEQNLNHDAMYWYRQDPGQGLRLIYYSQIVNDFQKGDIAEGYSVSREKKESFPLTVTSAQKNPTAFYLCASTPGHPNTEAFFGQGTRLTVV.

The gene calls are TRBV18 and TRBJ1-3, with 7 bases identical to TRBD1. The CDR3 length is 18 residues. Per the germline V gene, CDR1 is KGHSH and CDR2 is LQKENI. V shed 5 bases, J shed 0 bases, and the junction held 13 bases outside the gene matches. The CDR3 region is CASSAGTVQPVSGNTIYF. CDR3 sequence (DNA): TGTGCCAGCTCAGCCGGGACAGTCCAGCCGGTCTCTGGAAACACCATATATTTT.

This clone has only a few counts. The V call is TRBV6-5, the J call TRBJ1-6; D is perhaps TRBD1 (6 bases). The CDR3 length is 15 residues. V lost 2 bases to trimming and J lost 9 bases, with 14 bases between them. Germline values: CDR1 MNHEY, CDR2 SVGAGI. CDR3 sequence reads: CASSYGQGQGSPLHF. The CDR3 DNA reads TGTGCCAGCAGTTACGGGCAGGGGCAGGGTTCACCCCTCCACTTT.

The V and J genes are TRBV7-6 and TRBJ2-5; 8 bases map to TRBD2. The CDR3 is made up of 15 amino acids. V lost 5 bases and J lost 5; bases outside the gene matches: 10. Germline lookup yields CDR1 SGHVS and CDR2 FNYEAQ. As DNA, the CDR3 is TGTGCCAGCAGCAGGCCCGGGGGGGGCTGGGAGACCCAGTACTTC. Residues: CASSRPGGGWETQYF.

In this sample, this clone turned up once. This chain joins TRBV7-2 and TRBJ2-7; D remains unclear. The CDR3 runs to 15 residues. CDR1 and CDR2 from the germline V gene are SGHTA and FQGNSA. V shed 1 base and J shed 3 bases, with 13 bases lying between them. The CDR3: CASSLVGGPYYEQYF. The CDR3 nucleotides are TGTGCCAGCAGCTTAGTTGGCGGACCATACTACGAGCAGTACTTC.

The chain joins TRBV27 to TRBJ2-3; 7 nucleotides line up with TRBD2. Germline lookup yields CDR1 MNHEY and CDR2 SMNVEV (reference sequence). The ends lost 5 bases at V and 4 bases at J; junction bases unmatched: 6. This CDR3 contains 14 residues. CDR3 DNA sequence: TGTGCCAGCAGTCGGGCGGGAGCCTCAGATACGCAGTATTTT. Its translation: CASSRAGASDTQYF.